These 30 T cell receptor beta chains were sequenced from one sample in a study of cytomegalovirus exposure and HLA in healthy donors. The PCR made use of 60 Vbeta and 13 Jbeta primers. Sequenced by immunoSEQ multiplex PCR; TCRdb stores in-frame clones only, minus some. The sample gives about 120,000 clones, approximately 67% of which show up once; less than 2% is in the top ten. Sequenced material: PBMCs. These receptors all come from a man younger than 35 in good health and CMV-seronegative.

The chain uses TRBV6-6 and TRBJ1-4, with no clear D. V was pared by 2 bases and J by 6 bases, with 10 bases between. This CDR3 region has 14 residues. Per germline, CDR1 MNHNY and CDR2 SVGAGI (reference sequence). CDR3 amino acids: CASSYRRGYEKLFF. The DNA for the CDR3 is TGTGCCAGCAGTTACAGGCGAGGTTATGAAAAACTGTTTTTT.

V usage is TRBV29-1 and J usage is TRBJ1-5, with TRBD1 identical over 9 bases. V lost 7 bases, J lost 2 bases, and 3 bases stayed unmatched. Germline V gene data show CDR1 as SQVTM and CDR2 as ANQGSEA. There are 13 residues in the CDR3. In DNA, the CDR3 is TGCAGCGGGACAGGGGAAGGCAATCAGCCCCAGCATTTT. Its protein is CSGTGEGNQPQHF. The complete variable domain, with remaining parts taken from reference TRBV29-1 and TRBJ1-5, reads SAVISQKPSRDICQRGTSLTIQCQVDSQVTMMFWYRQQPGQSLTLIATANQGSEATYESGFVIDKFPISRPNLTFSTLTVSNMSPEDSSIYLCSGTGEGNQPQHFGDGTRLSIL.

This clone has a handful of counts. The V gene is TRBV27, the J gene TRBJ2-1, with 8 bases fitting TRBD2. Germline loops: CDR1 MNHEY, CDR2 SMNVEV (reference sequence). CDR3 length: 16 amino acids. V shed 5 bases and J 6 bases; nucleotides not matched to a gene: 12. The chain's CDR3 is CASSPTGTRGGNEQFF. CDR3 DNA sequence: TGTGCCAGCAGTCCAACCGGGACTAGGGGCGGCAATGAGCAGTTCTTC.

In the case of this clone: One end of the junction varies from germline; a read error may be responsible. J is TRBJ1-2 and V is TRBV28; 8 bases agree with TRBD1. The germline gives CDR1 MDHEN, CDR2 SYDVKM. This CDR3 has 14 residues. DNA for the CDR3: TGTGCCAGCAGCCAGGCGGACAGGGCCTATGGCTACCCCTTC. This encodes CASSQADRAYGYPF.

The chain combines TRBV28 with TRBJ1-3; D is undetermined. V was trimmed by 6 bases and J by 1 base, leaving 16 bases between them. CDR1 is MDHEN, CDR2 SYDVKM, per germline. CDR3 size: 16 residues. This CDR3 reads CASSRRSVRSGNTIYF. The CDR3 DNA follows: TGTGCCAGCAGCCGCCGCAGTGTGCGGTCTGGAAACACCATATATTTT.

By share, this clone counts as medium-sized (0.01 to 0.1%). The chain has TRBV5-6 and TRBJ2-5, with TRBD2 matching 8 bases. In germline, CDR1 is SGHDT, CDR2 YYEEEE. The CDR3 has 16 amino acids. V gave up 0 bases and J gave up 2 bases; unmatched junction bases: 6. The CDR3 loop is CASSLGAGVKQETQYF. As DNA, the CDR3 is TGTGCCAGCAGCTTGGGAGCGGGAGTCAAGCAAGAGACCCAGTACTTC.

The chain carries TRBV13 and TRBJ1-3, with D possibly matching TRBD1 (5 bases). The CDR3 contains 15 residues. Trimming left V 9 bases short and J 2 bases short, with 17 bases between. The germline CDR1 and CDR2 sequences are PRHDT and FYEKMQ (reference sequence). CDR3 in amino acids: CASRPRGDPGNTIYF. CDR3 nucleotide sequence: TGTGCCAGTCGACCCCGGGGGGACCCTGGAAACACCATATATTTT.

V gene TRBV13 combines with J gene TRBJ2-7, with 10 positions matching TRBD1. The CDR3 has 16 amino acids. The ends lost 1 base at V and 7 bases at J; junction bases unmatched: 10. CDR1 and CDR2 from the germline V gene are PRHDT and FYEKMQ (reference sequence). The CDR3 sequence: CASSLAPGTGVWEQYF. The CDR3, as DNA: TGTGCCAGCAGCTTAGCTCCCGGGACAGGGGTCTGGGAGCAGTACTTC.

The chain joins TRBV7-6 to TRBJ2-7; possible D gene TRBD2, 5 bases. This CDR3 is 13 amino acids long. CDR1 is SGHVS, CDR2 FNYEAQ, per germline. Between the trimmed V and J ends, which lost 1 base and 5 bases, there was a span of 9 bases. The CDR3 spells CASSLGGLNEQYF. In nucleotides, the CDR3 is TGTGCCAGCAGCTTAGGTGGACTTAACGAGCAGTACTTC.

The chain recombines TRBV30 with TRBJ1-1; the D gene is possibly TRBD1 (5 bases). Trimming removed 3 bases from V and 4 bases from J, with 12 bases in between. There are 13 residues in the CDR3. CDR1 and CDR2 (germline): GTSNPN, SVGIG (reference sequence). The CDR3 region is CAWRGRVGTEAFF. The CDR3, as DNA: TGTGCCTGGAGGGGCAGGGTTGGCACTGAAGCTTTCTTT. Combining the CDR3 with reference TRBV30 and TRBJ1-1 gives the whole variable domain SQTIHQWPATLVQPVGSPLSLECTVEGTSNPNLYWYRQAAGRGLQLLFYSVGIGQISSEVPQNLSASRPQDRQFILSSKKLLLSDSGFYLCAWRGRVGTEAFFGQGTRLTVV.

This clone has just one count. The chain couples TRBV7-2 to TRBJ2-7; the D gene is possibly TRBD2 (5 bases). This CDR3 is 14 amino acids long. CDR1 is SGHTA and CDR2 is FQGNSA in the germline V gene. V was clipped by 5 bases and J by 3 bases, with 14 bases between them. The DNA of the CDR3 is TGTGCCAGCAGCACCCGGAGAGGAGGCTACGAGCAGTACTTC. This encodes CASSTRRGGYEQYF.

J is TRBJ1-2 and V is TRBV10-2; the D is unclear. The CDR3 totals 13 residues. Germline lookup yields CDR1 WSHSY and CDR2 SAAADI. Trimming left V 5 bases short and J 1 base short, with 8 bases between. CDR3 protein: CASSPGDNYGYTF. The CDR3 DNA reads TGCGCCAGCAGTCCCGGAGATAACTATGGCTACACCTTC.

This clone was recorded only once. This sequence joins TRBV7-9 and TRBJ1-1; D is perhaps TRBD1 (5 bases). V was cut by 1 base and J by 8 bases, with 11 bases left in between. Germline V lookup: CDR1 SEHNR, CDR2 FQNEAQ (reference sequence). The CDR3 contains 13 residues. The CDR3 DNA sequence: TGTGCCAGCAGCTTAGAAGGGGTGAAAGAAGCTTTCTTT. Translated, it gives CASSLEGVKEAFF. The variable domain in full, with the rest retrieved from reference TRBV7-9 and TRBJ1-1, is DTGVSQNPRHKITKRGQNVTFRCDPISEHNRLYWYRQTLGQGPEFLTYFQNEAQLEKSRLLSDRFSAERPKGSFSTLEIQRTEQGDSAMYLCASSLEGVKEAFFGQGTRLTVV.

The rearrangement uses TRBV27 and TRBJ1-2; D is possibly TRBD1 (5 bases). From germline, CDR1 is MNHEY and CDR2 SMNVEV (reference sequence). This CDR3 is 15 amino acids long. V gave up 3 bases and J gave up 2 bases, with 13 bases separating them. This chain's CDR3 is CASSFLQGRNYGYTF. DNA of the CDR3: TGTGCCAGCAGTTTTCTCCAGGGTAGGAACTATGGCTACACCTTC.

This clone was seen more than once but under ten times. This rearrangement joins TRBV7-6 to TRBJ2-7; tentatively, D is TRBD2 (6 bases). This CDR3 has 13 residues. Germline-derived CDR1 and CDR2 are SGHVS and FNYEAQ. V was clipped by 3 bases and J by 4 bases, with 10 bases between them. DNA for the CDR3: TGTGCCAGCAGCTTTTCCGGGACTTACGAGCAGTACTTC. The encoded protein is CASSFSGTYEQYF.

This clone occurred a few times. The chain links TRBV18 to TRBJ1-5; weak D call: TRBD1 (6 bases). The CDR3 spans 18 residues. Per germline, CDR1 KGHSH and CDR2 LQKENI. V lost 3 bases and J 3 bases, leaving 21 bases between the germline ends. The CDR3 coding sequence is TGTGCCAGCTCACCCATTCAAACAAGGGACACCTACAATCAGCCCCAGCATTTT. Protein: CASSPIQTRDTYNQPQHF.

This clone was detected only a few times. This rearrangement joins TRBV5-1 to TRBJ2-2, with D tentatively TRBD2 (6 bases). There are 14 residues in the CDR3. Trimming took off 4 bases at V and 2 bases at J, with 9 bases between the two ends. CDR1 and CDR2 (germline): SGHRS, YFSETQ. The CDR3: CASSISGNTGELFF. The CDR3 DNA reads as TGCGCCAGCAGCATTAGCGGCAACACCGGGGAGCTGTTTTTT. The variable domain in full, with the rest retrieved from reference TRBV5-1 and TRBJ2-2, is KAGVTQTPRYLIKTRGQQVTLSCSPISGHRSVSWYQQTPGQGLQFLFEYFSETQRNKGNFPGRFSGRQFSNSRSEMNVSTLELGDSALYLCASSISGNTGELFFGEGSRLTVL.

V and J are TRBV27 and TRBJ2-7; 15 bases are a match to TRBD2. Germline assignment: CDR1 MNHEY and CDR2 SMNVEV (reference sequence). The V gene end was trimmed by 4 bases and the J gene end by 7 bases; junction bases not matched to a gene: 14. This CDR3 has 18 amino acids. In nucleotides, the CDR3 is TGTGCCAGCAGTTCCGGACTAGCGGGAGGGCCATCGATAGGGGAGCAGTACTTC. The encoded protein is CASSSGLAGGPSIGEQYF.

The chain employs TRBV7-9 and TRBJ2-7; D is unclear. Germline V gives CDR1 SEHNR, CDR2 FQNEAQ (reference sequence). V lost 1 base and J lost 2, with 21 bases in between. The CDR3 length is 18 residues. CDR3 nucleotides: TGTGCCAGCAGCTTAGGGAGTGGAAGTGAGGTAGTCCCCTACGAGCAGTACTTC. This translates into CASSLGSGSEVVPYEQYF. Full variable domain (remainder filled in from reference TRBV7-9 and TRBJ2-7): DTGVSQNPRHKITKRGQNVTFRCDPISEHNRLYWYRQTLGQGPEFLTYFQNEAQLEKSRLLSDRFSAERPKGSFSTLEIQRTEQGDSAMYLCASSLGSGSEVVPYEQYFGPGTRLTVT.

V gene TRBV11-2 combines with J gene TRBJ1-1, with D perhaps matching TRBD1 (5 bases). The germline CDR1 and CDR2 sequences are SGHAT and FQNNGV. The CDR3 loop spans 17 amino acids. The germline V and J ends were trimmed by 3 bases and 1 base, with 18 bases remaining between them. This chain's CDR3 is CASSLTRRTFGNTEAFF. Written as DNA, the CDR3 is TGTGCCAGCAGCTTGACCCGTAGGACATTCGGGAACACTGAAGCTTTCTTT.

This clone was seen a few times. V is TRBV11-2 and J is TRBJ1-2; TRBD1 might be the D (6 bases). V was clipped by 6 bases and J by 3 bases, with 17 bases between them. Looked up from germline, CDR1 is SGHAT and CDR2 is FQNNGV. The CDR3 contains 15 residues. In nucleotides, the CDR3 is TGTGCCAGCAGTCCATTCAGGGGAGTAGACTATGGCTACACCTTC. Protein product: CASSPFRGVDYGYTF.

This clone has only a few counts. This chain links TRBV18 with TRBJ1-3, with D maybe TRBD1 (5 bases). Germline V lookup: CDR1 KGHSH, CDR2 LQKENI. Trimming removed 4 bases at V and 1 base at J, with 11 bases between. The CDR3 consists of 15 residues. CDR3 amino acids: CASSRTAGSGNTIYF. The CDR3 DNA is TGTGCCAGCTCACGCACAGCAGGGTCTGGAAACACCATATATTTT.

The rearrangement links TRBV28 to TRBJ2-3; TRBD2 is a possible D gene (6 bases). The CDR3 is 15 residues long. Germline CDR1 is MDHEN and CDR2 is SYDVKM. Trimming took 6 bases from V and 0 from J, leaving 13 bases between them. Here the CDR3 DNA reads TGTGCCAGCAGCTCCCTCAGCGGGAGCACAGATACGCAGTATTTT. It translates to CASSSLSGSTDTQYF.

The chain couples TRBV10-3 to TRBJ2-7; D remains unclear. Germline lookup yields CDR1 ENHRY and CDR2 SYGVKD. The CDR3 has 12 residues. V was cut by 4 bases and J by 5 bases, with 9 bases left in between. In DNA form, the CDR3 reads TGTGCCATCAGTGCTATACCGGACGAGCAGTACTTC. It translates to CAISAIPDEQYF.

The V call is TRBV4-1, the J call TRBJ1-1, with a weak D call TRBD1 (6 bases). This CDR3 has 16 residues. CDR1 and CDR2 from the germline V gene are MGHRA and YSYEKL. The germline V and J ends were trimmed by 1 base and 1 base, with 13 bases remaining between them. The CDR3 DNA sequence: TGCGCCAGCAGCCAAGTGAGGGGGAGGGGGAACACTGAAGCTTTCTTT. This encodes CASSQVRGRGNTEAFF.

In this sample, this clone turned up a few times. CDR3 loop: CASSLRGIMAEQYF. Written as DNA, the CDR3 is TGTGCCAGCAGCTTAAGGGGGATCATGGCCGAGCAGTACTTC. This chain joins TRBV7-9 and TRBJ2-7, with D possibly matching TRBD1 (6 bases). Trimming took off 2 bases at V and 6 bases at J, with 14 bases between the two ends. The length of the CDR3 is 14 residues. Per the germline V gene, CDR1 is SEHNR and CDR2 is FQNEAQ (reference sequence).

The chain carries TRBV7-2 and TRBJ1-2; D possibly corresponds to TRBD1 (5 bases). Trimming left V 6 bases short and J 0 bases short, with 20 bases between. The CDR3 is 17 residues long. CDR1 and CDR2 (germline): SGHTA, FQGNSA. Here the CDR3 reads CASSPQLGLLTNYGYTF. CDR3 DNA sequence: TGTGCCAGCAGTCCCCAACTGGGACTCCTAACTAACTATGGCTACACCTTC.

This clone was detected only a few times. The CDR3 region has the DNA TGTGCCAGCAGCCCAGGGATTGGGGATTATAACTATGGCTACACCTTC. Translated, it gives CASSPGIGDYNYGYTF. The chain links TRBV28 to TRBJ1-2, with a weak D call TRBD1 (5 bases). CDR3 length equals 16 residues. The ends were cut back, 6 bases at V and 1 base at J, with 18 bases in the middle. Germline V gene lookup returns CDR1 MDHEN and CDR2 SYDVKM.

This clone appeared a single time. The chain employs TRBV5-7 and TRBJ2-1; D gene ambiguous. TRBV5-7 carries the ORF label, with uncertain function. This CDR3 region has 12 residues. The V end lost 1 base, the J end lost 5 bases, and 4 bases lay between the germline ends. The CDR3 sequence: CASSLFNNEQFF. CDR3 DNA sequence: TGTGCCAGCAGCTTGTTCAACAATGAGCAGTTCTTC.

The rearrangement joins TRBV9 to TRBJ2-2; D is possibly TRBD1 (5 bases). The CDR3 is made up of 15 amino acids. V was clipped by 6 bases and J by 0 bases, with 12 bases between them. Germline CDR1 and CDR2: SGDLS and YYNGEE. This CDR3 reads CASKSGNTNTGELFF. As DNA, the CDR3 is TGTGCCAGCAAGTCAGGGAACACGAACACCGGGGAGCTGTTTTTT.